The entry below describes one TCR beta chain. This sample is drawn from a study of shared clonotypes between healthy human individuals. Only in-frame clones appear in the TCRdb table, and some are missing; sequencing was by immunoSEQ multiplex PCR. The repertoire holds under 200,000 clones, 80% to 95% seen once, with more than 0.06% in the top ten. The CDR3 is made up of 13 amino acids. The germline V gene has CDR1 MDHEN and CDR2 SYDVKM. Sequencing used naive CD4+ T cells sorted from blood. Subset: CD45RA+ positively selected. This TCR was sampled from a woman in her twenties or thirties in good health. This chain connects TRBV28 to TRBJ2-5; D is unclear. The J call is uncertain, as TRBJ2-7 better fits the DNA end. CDR3 coding DNA: TGTGCCAGCAGACTCGGACCCACCTACGAGCAGTACTTC. Its translation is CASRLGPTYEQYF.